The 14 T cell receptor beta chains in this list originate from one sample, sequenced in a study of T cells after posttransplantation cyclophosphamide. Libraries were prepared by immunoSEQ multiplex PCR; TCRdb keeps only in-frame clonotypes and omits some of them. The table shows some 5,700 clones, with more than 95% occurring only once. What was sequenced was memory CD4+ T cells sorted from PBMCs. These TCRs come from a man aged 35 to 55 in good health, CMV-negative, and a related stem cell transplant donor.

The chain is built from TRBV9 and TRBJ2-1; 13 nucleotides agree with TRBD2. Germline trimming cut 4 bases from V and 4 bases from J; bases unmatched to any gene: 5. The CDR3 contains 16 residues. Germline CDR1 reads SGDLS; CDR2 reads YYNGEE. The DNA of the CDR3 is TGTGCCAGCAGCACCCCGGGACTAGCGGGGTACAATGAGCAGTTCTTC. As protein: CASSTPGLAGYNEQFF.

This chain joins TRBV30 and TRBJ2-5; tentatively, D is TRBD1 (5 bases). Trimming removed 0 bases from V and 2 bases from J, with 7 bases in between. There are 13 residues in the CDR3. CDR1 and CDR2 from the germline V gene are GTSNPN and SVGIG (reference sequence). CDR3 amino acids: CAWSVGVQETQYF. As DNA, the CDR3 is TGTGCCTGGAGTGTAGGGGTACAAGAGACCCAGTACTTC.

CDR3: CASSYPRQGSAYEQYF. The CDR3 region has the DNA TGTGCCAGCAGTTACCCCCGACAGGGAAGTGCCTACGAGCAGTACTTC. This rearrangement joins TRBV6-6 to TRBJ2-7; 7 bases are a match to TRBD1. Germline V gene data show CDR1 as MNHNY and CDR2 as SVGAGI (reference sequence). The CDR3 extends over 16 amino acids. V trimming: 2 bases; J trimming: 2 bases; junction bases outside the gene matches: 9.

The chain combines TRBV18 with TRBJ1-5; D gene unclear. The V gene's germline CDR1 is KGHSH and CDR2 LQKENI. The CDR3 length is 14 residues. V was shortened by 1 base and J by 0 bases, with 4 bases between the two germline ends. CDR3 nucleotide sequence: TGTGCCAGCTCACCACTCGGTAGCAATCAGCCCCAGCATTTT. Protein product: CASSPLGSNQPQHF.

The rearrangement joins TRBV9 to TRBJ2-1, with 9 bases identical to TRBD2. The germline V gene encodes CDR1 SGDLS and CDR2 YYNGEE. The ends lost 2 bases at V and 8 bases at J; junction bases unmatched: 8. This CDR3 contains 15 residues. In nucleotides, the CDR3 is TGTGCCAGCAGCGTTAGCGGGAGCCTCTTTGATGAGCAGTTCTTC. Protein sequence: CASSVSGSLFDEQFF. Using reference TRBV9 and TRBJ2-1 for the parts outside the CDR3, the full variable domain is DSGVTQTPKHLITATGQRVTLRCSPRSGDLSVYWYQQSLDQGLQFLIQYYNGEERAKGNILERFSAQQFPDLHSELNLSSLELGDSALYFCASSVSGSLFDEQFFGPGTRLTVL.

The chain employs TRBV7-2 and TRBJ2-7; D gene unclear. The V end lost 2 bases, the J end lost 0 bases, and 5 bases lay between the germline ends. CDR1 is SGHTA and CDR2 is FQGNSA in the germline V gene. The CDR3 loop spans 13 amino acids. DNA for the CDR3: TGTGCCAGCAGCTTACAGGCCTCCTACGAGCAGTACTTC. Translating gives CASSLQASYEQYF.

This chain links TRBV5-1 with TRBJ2-3, with TRBD1 matching 12 bases. This CDR3 contains 16 residues. Germline V gives CDR1 SGHRS, CDR2 YFSETQ. V dropped 6 bases and J dropped 2; count of bases not matched to a gene: 7. CDR3 in amino acids: CASTIGTGGITDTQYF. In nucleotides, the CDR3 is TGCGCCAGCACCATCGGGACAGGGGGCATCACAGATACGCAGTATTTT.

V gene TRBV19 combines with J gene TRBJ2-3, with TRBD2 matching over 10 bases. Germline loops: CDR1 LNHDA, CDR2 SQIVND (reference sequence). This CDR3 contains 13 residues. V lost 5 bases, J lost 5 bases, and 1 base stayed unmatched. For the CDR3, the DNA is TGTGCCAGTAGTCAGCGGGAGGGAGATACGCAGTATTTT. This sequence encodes CASSQREGDTQYF.

The chain couples TRBV27 to TRBJ2-5; 7 bases match TRBD1. The last part of the DNA fits TRBJ2-7 better; the J call may be wrong. The CDR3 sequence is 14 residues long. Germline V gene lookup returns CDR1 MNHEY and CDR2 SMNVEV (reference sequence). CDR3 in DNA: TGTGCCAGCAGTTCAACAGGGGTGCCCTACGAGCAGTACTTC. This gives the protein CASSSTGVPYEQYF.

This rearrangement joins TRBV21-1 to TRBJ2-1; the table calls TRBD2, which could not be checked here. TRBV21-1 is listed as a pseudogene. The length of the CDR3 is 15 residues. CDR3 coding DNA: TGTGCCAGCCTCGTTTGGCGGGAAAACCACAATGAGCAGTTCTTC. Its protein is CASLVWRENHNEQFF.

This chain connects TRBV6-1 to TRBJ2-3; D is possibly TRBD1 (6 bases). This CDR3 has 13 amino acids. Germline V gene lookup returns CDR1 MNHNS and CDR2 SASEGT. Trimming took off 5 bases at V and 6 bases at J, with 12 bases between the two ends. In DNA, the CDR3 is TGTGCCAGCAGTAAACAGGGTCAGGATACGCAGTATTTT. This codes for CASSKQGQDTQYF.

The V and J genes are TRBV28 and TRBJ2-2, with 11 bases identical to TRBD1. CDR1 and CDR2 (germline): MDHEN, SYDVKM. V was pared by 5 bases and J by 7 bases, with 3 bases of the junction left unmatched. This CDR3 is built from 14 residues. Here the CDR3 DNA reads TGTGCCAGCAGTCGGGACAGGGGGGTCGGGGAGCTGTTTTTT. This sequence encodes CASSRDRGVGELFF.

This chain connects TRBV5-1 to TRBJ2-5; the match to TRBD2 covers 8 bases. V lost 1 base, J lost 5 bases, and 4 bases stayed unmatched. CDR3 length: 14 amino acids. CDR1 SGHRS and CDR2 YFSETQ come from the germline V gene. The CDR3, as DNA: TGCGCCAGCAGCTTGCAGCGGGAGTTGGAGACCCAGTACTTC. Amino acid sequence: CASSLQRELETQYF.

The chain joins TRBV19 to TRBJ2-3; D unresolved. Trimming stripped 0 bases from V and 2 bases from J, with 9 bases between. The CDR3 length is 15 residues. Germline loops: CDR1 LNHDA, CDR2 SQIVND (reference sequence). The CDR3 coding sequence is TGTGCCAGTAGTATAGATCTACTGATCACAGATACGCAGTATTTT. Its translation is CASSIDLLITDTQYF.